Each of the 20 T cell receptor beta chains below was sequenced from the same sample in a study of blood T cell repertoires in COVID-19. Assay used: immunoSEQ multiplex PCR; TCRdb lists only in-frame clones, some missing. The data show about 220,000 clones, with approximately 82% seen just once and 9.7% held by the top ten. Sequenced: peripheral blood. These receptor sequences come from a man in his forties or fifties with active or convalescent COVID-19.

The chain combines TRBV7-6 with TRBJ1-1; D is unclear. The CDR3 is 12 amino acids. Germline V lookup: CDR1 SGHVS, CDR2 FNYEAQ. Trimming pared 5 bases from V and 3 bases from J, leaving 7 bases between. For the CDR3, the DNA is TGTGCCAGCAGCGGCCACGACACTGAAGCTTTCTTT. Translation gives CASSGHDTEAFF.

This clone was observed once. The rearrangement links TRBV27 to TRBJ2-3, with 15 bases that match TRBD2. Germline-derived CDR1 and CDR2 are MNHEY and SMNVEV (reference sequence). J lost 2 bases, V lost 5 bases, and 8 bases had no gene match. This CDR3 is 18 amino acids long. CDR3 amino acids: CASSLRTSGRVDTDTQYF. CDR3 coding DNA: TGTGCCAGCAGTCTCCGGACTAGCGGGAGGGTTGACACAGATACGCAGTATTTT.

The chain couples TRBV5-1 to TRBJ2-2; 11 positions agree with TRBD1. The J segment lost 1 base and the V segment lost 3 bases, leaving 2 bases of the junction unmatched. Germline V lookup: CDR1 SGHRS, CDR2 YFSETQ. CDR3 length: 16 amino acids. The CDR3 nucleotides are TGCGCCAGCAGCTCCGGGACAGGGGGGAACACCGGGGAGCTGTTTTTT. Translation gives CASSSGTGGNTGELFF.

J is TRBJ1-2 and V is TRBV4-3; 7 bases map to TRBD1. The CDR3 sequence is 14 residues long. CDR1 and CDR2 (germline): LGHNA, YSLEER. V trimming: 4 bases; J trimming: 8 bases; junction bases outside the gene matches: 10. CDR3 sequence reads: CASSPQGQSIGYTF. In DNA, the CDR3 is TGCGCCAGCAGCCCCCAGGGACAGAGTATCGGCTACACCTTC.

This chain connects TRBV4-1 to TRBJ2-3; tentative D call: TRBD2 (7 bases). The CDR3 is 14 amino acids. Trimming removed 1 base from V and 5 bases from J, with 10 bases in between. Germline CDR1 is MGHRA and CDR2 is YSYEKL. CDR3 in DNA: TGCGCCAGCAGCCAAGGGGGGGGCCGAGATACGCAGTATTTT. It is translated as CASSQGGGRDTQYF.

The chain uses TRBV20-1 and TRBJ2-5; TRBD2 aligns across 10 bases. The CDR3 is made up of 14 amino acids. Germline V gene data show CDR1 as DFQATT and CDR2 as SNEGSKA (reference sequence). V shed 3 bases and J 5 bases; nucleotides not matched to a gene: 6. DNA for the CDR3: TGCAGTGCTAGTAAGACTAGCGGGTTGGAGACCCAGTACTTC. Protein sequence: CSASKTSGLETQYF.

As regards this clone: The junction differs from germline at one of its ends, possibly a read error. The rearrangement uses TRBV2 and TRBJ2-5, with 10 bases identical to TRBD2. This CDR3 spans 15 amino acids. CDR1 SNHLY and CDR2 FYNNEI come from the germline V gene. The CDR3 loop reads CASRWNPGATSGFDF. CDR3 bases: TGTGCCAGCAGGTGGAATCCTGGGGCGACTAGCGGGTTCGACTTC.

The chain has TRBV11-2 and TRBJ1-1; possibly TRBD1 for D (5 bases). With 1 base removed from V and 0 bases from J, the gap between germline ends came to 9 bases. From germline, CDR1 is SGHAT and CDR2 FQNNGV. The CDR3 loop spans 15 amino acids. CDR3 sequence reads: CASSLGGGVNTEAFF. The CDR3 DNA is TGTGCCAGCAGCTTAGGCGGAGGGGTGAACACTGAAGCTTTCTTT. Supplemented by reference TRBV11-2 and TRBJ1-1, the full variable domain reads EAGVAQSPRYKIIEKRQSVAFWCNPISGHATLYWYQQILGQGPKLLIQFQNNGVVDDSQLPKDRFSAERLKGVDSTLKIQPAKLEDSAVYLCASSLGGGVNTEAFFGQGTRLTVV.

The chain has TRBV11-2 and TRBJ1-1, with D hard to call. This CDR3 has 13 residues. Germline V gene sequence: CDR1 SGHAT, CDR2 FQNNGV. Between the trimmed V and J ends, which lost 6 bases and 1 base, there was a span of 9 bases. For the CDR3, the DNA is TGTGCCAGCAGGTATACAAGGAACACTGAAGCTTTCTTT. Amino acid sequence: CASRYTRNTEAFF. Looking up the rest from reference TRBV11-2 and TRBJ1-1 gives the full variable domain: EAGVAQSPRYKIIEKRQSVAFWCNPISGHATLYWYQQILGQGPKLLIQFQNNGVVDDSQLPKDRFSAERLKGVDSTLKIQPAKLEDSAVYLCASRYTRNTEAFFGQGTRLTVV.

This chain links TRBV27 with TRBJ1-5, with 7 bases that match TRBD1. Germline assignment: CDR1 MNHEY and CDR2 SMNVEV (reference sequence). Germline trimming cut 5 bases from V and 5 bases from J; bases unmatched to any gene: 15. The CDR3 totals 17 residues. Here the CDR3 DNA reads TGTGCCAGCAGTCAACCGGGGACAGTGGAGGGCCATCAGCCCCAGCATTTT. Translation: CASSQPGTVEGHQPQHF.

This chain uses TRBV19 with TRBJ1-5; a possible D gene is TRBD1 (5 bases). The CDR3 spans 14 residues. The ends were cut back, 4 bases at V and 4 bases at J, with 11 bases in the middle. Germline CDR1 LNHDA, CDR2 SQIVND (reference sequence). In DNA form, the CDR3 reads TGTGCCAGTAGTAAGGCCAGGGTAAATCAGCCCCAGCATTTT. Its translation is CASSKARVNQPQHF.

The V and J genes are TRBV7-2 and TRBJ1-2; 10 positions match TRBD1. Germline V gene data show CDR1 as SGHTA and CDR2 as FQGNSA. The CDR3 loop spans 15 amino acids. Losses at the gene ends were 5 bases for V and 2 bases for J; bases not matched to a gene: 5. The CDR3 sequence is CASSPWTGGNYGYTF. In nucleotides, the CDR3 is TGTGCCAGCAGCCCATGGACAGGGGGAAACTATGGCTACACCTTC.

The rearrangement links TRBV5-1 to TRBJ2-1, with D perhaps TRBD2 (6 bases). Trimming removed 0 bases from V and 2 bases from J, with 9 bases in between. The V gene's germline CDR1 is SGHRS and CDR2 YFSETQ. This CDR3 is 15 amino acids long. DNA for the CDR3: TGCGCCAGCAGCTTGGCCGCGGGAACCTACAATGAGCAGTTCTTC. Encoded protein: CASSLAAGTYNEQFF.

J is TRBJ2-3 and V is TRBV4-3, with 9 bases identical to TRBD2. The trim removed 0 bases at V and 3 bases at J, leaving 4 bases unmatched. The CDR3 has 16 amino acids. Per the germline V gene, CDR1 is LGHNA and CDR2 is YSLEER. The CDR3: CASSQDSGSRTDTQYF. The CDR3, as DNA: TGCGCCAGCAGCCAAGATAGCGGGAGTCGGACAGATACGCAGTATTTT.

The genes are TRBV11-1 and TRBJ2-3; 8 bases agree with TRBD2. The V and J ends lost 5 bases and 1 base, in that order; junction bases with no gene match: 8. The CDR3 sequence is 16 residues long. Germline V lookup: CDR1 SGHAT, CDR2 FQDESV (reference sequence). The CDR3: CASSLLAGGRTDTQYF. The CDR3 DNA sequence: TGTGCCAGCAGCCTTCTTGCGGGGGGCCGCACAGATACGCAGTATTTT.

This clone was observed once. This chain links TRBV5-4 with TRBJ1-4, with D tentatively TRBD1 (5 bases). The V gene's germline CDR1 is SGHNT and CDR2 YYREEE (reference sequence). The length of the CDR3 is 15 residues. V shed 4 bases and J shed 0 bases, with 10 bases lying between them. The CDR3 coding sequence is TGTGCCAGCAGCGATACGGGGGCAACTAATGAAAAACTGTTTTTT. Translated: CASSDTGATNEKLFF.

V usage is TRBV5-6 and J usage is TRBJ1-2; the D is unclear. The germline V gene has CDR1 SGHDT and CDR2 YYEEEE. CDR3 size: 14 residues. V lost 0 bases to trimming and J lost 4 bases, with 10 bases between them. The CDR3, as DNA: TGTGCCAGCAGCTTGGGTCCGGTCCCCTATGGCTACACCTTC. As protein: CASSLGPVPYGYTF.

In its sample, this clone was seen a few times. This chain joins TRBV7-9 and TRBJ1-6, with 7 bases lining up with TRBD1. V shed 1 base and J 8 bases; nucleotides not matched to a gene: 5. CDR3 length: 15 amino acids. CDR1 and CDR2 from the germline V gene are SEHNR and FQNEAQ (reference sequence). The CDR3 bases are TGTGCCAGCAGCTTAGGGCAGGGGGATTATTCACCCCTCCACTTT. Amino acids: CASSLGQGDYSPLHF.

The chain recombines TRBV4-1 with TRBJ1-4; TRBD1 matches at 10 bases. Germline V gives CDR1 MGHRA, CDR2 YSYEKL. With 1 base clipped from V and 13 bases from J, the junction kept 9 bases outside the gene matches. The CDR3 runs to 15 residues. In DNA form, the CDR3 reads TGCGCCAGCAGCCAAGGACAGGGGGCAATGTTGGGACTGTTTTTT. It specifies CASSQGQGAMLGLFF.

J is TRBJ1-1 and V is TRBV5-4; D remains ambiguous. V gave up 0 bases and J gave up 1 base, with 13 bases separating them. The CDR3 length is 16 residues. The germline gives CDR1 SGHNT, CDR2 YYREEE (reference sequence). The CDR3: CASSLVFSGKNTEAFF. The CDR3 nucleotides are TGTGCCAGCAGCTTGGTTTTCTCGGGAAAGAACACTGAAGCTTTCTTT.